The TCR beta chain described here comes from a study of Ad26.COV2.S vaccination and SARS-CoV-2 variants. Study overall: Dosing was one shot or two shots 56 days apart.

Produced via immunoSEQ multiplex PCR; TCRdb's table is partial and in-frame only. The data contain fewer than 400,000 clones, roughly nine tenths of them seen just once; the ten biggest clones take up about 3.6%. Treatment meaning: some 19 received Ad26.COV2.S at low or high dose, single or two shots; roughly five received placebo; per-sample allocation not given. Sampling was done on day 63 after the first vaccine or placebo injection. A note on this clone: The target antigen is unknown.

Looked up from germline, CDR1 is MGHRA and CDR2 is YSYEKL. The ends were cut back, 4 bases at V and 2 bases at J, with 9 bases in the middle. CDR3 length: 13 residues. Whole-study findings and limits: Spike-specific CD8+ and CD4+ T cell responses reportedly showed substantial breadth after vaccination.

This receptor was taken from a person between 18 and 59 years old who received the Ad26.COV2.S COVID-19 vaccine or a placebo. V and J are TRBV4-1 and TRBJ2-7; D is possibly TRBD1 (6 bases). The sequenced sample was peripheral blood, obtained in a trial of Ad26.COV2.S vaccine versus placebo. CDR3 loop: CASSLDRPYEQYF. The CDR3 region has the DNA TGCGCCAGCAGCCTAGACAGGCCCTACGAGCAGTACTTC.